This entry lists 30 T cell receptor beta chains sequenced from one sample in a study of regulatory T cells in long-lasting Graves disease. Arm-PCR of CDR3 regions with iRepertoire HTBI primers generated TCR beta libraries. TCRdb itself ran the multiplex PCR reads through MiXCR, one entry per CDR3 protein. The sample holds roughly 700,000 distinct CDR3 sequences; approximately 31% are singletons and the top ten take 40% to 50%. Time point reported: persistent/refractory GD, antithyroid drugs over 5 years with positive TRAb. Construction of the TCR library relied on RNA isolated from PBMCs. The material sequenced was peripheral blood mononuclear cells (PBMCs), taken when the disease was refractory, from a patient treated with antithyroid drugs. The source of these receptors is a female donor with Graves disease.

The V and J genes are TRBV7-2 and TRBJ1-2; weak D call: TRBD1 (5 bases). The ends were cut back, 0 bases at V and 8 bases at J, with 16 bases in the middle. Germline lookup yields CDR1 SGHTA and CDR2 FQGNSA. The CDR3 runs 15 residues. The CDR3 DNA sequence: TGTGCCAGCAGCTTAGCGGTCGGAGGGGCCGGGGGCTACACCTTC. It is translated as CASSLAVGGAGGYTF.

The chain links TRBV7-2 to TRBJ2-7; unclear D gene. Germline lookup yields CDR1 SGHTA and CDR2 FQGNSA. V gave up 8 bases and J gave up 0 bases, with 11 bases separating them. The CDR3 covers 13 residues. CDR3: CASGRAISYEQYF. The CDR3 DNA reads as TGTGCCAGCGGAAGGGCCATCTCCTACGAGCAGTACTTC.

This clonotype was seen a few times. In DNA, the CDR3 is TGTGCTAGTGGTTTGGAATCTAGCGGGAGATTCCAAGAGACCCAGTACTTC. It codes for CASGLESSGRFQETQYF. This sequence joins TRBV12-5 and TRBJ2-5, with 10 bases lining up with TRBD2. With 1 base clipped from V and 1 base from J, the junction kept 6 bases outside the gene matches. Germline loops: CDR1 LGHNT, CDR2 FRNRAP. This CDR3 spans 17 amino acids.

Only a few counts were recorded for this clonotype. The CDR3 DNA reads as TGTGCCACCCGTACAGACGGCACAGATACGCAGTATTTT. Its protein is CATRTDGTDTQYF. This rearrangement joins TRBV12-3 or TRBV12-4 to TRBJ2-3; no reliable D call. V shed 10 bases and J shed 1 base, with 12 bases lying between them. The CDR3 is 13 amino acids.

This chain links TRBV4-2 with TRBJ2-7, with TRBD2 identical over 7 bases. Germline V gene lookup returns CDR1 LGHNA and CDR2 YNFKEQ. J gave up 4 bases and V 1 base, and 7 bases lay outside the gene matches. This CDR3 is 15 amino acids long. DNA for the CDR3: TGTGCCAGCAGCCAAGCAAGCGGGGACTCGTACGAGCAGTACTTC. This codes for CASSQASGDSYEQYF.

The chain links TRBV5-6 to TRBJ1-2; 7 nucleotides agree with TRBD1. Germline lookup yields CDR1 SGHDT and CDR2 YYEEEE. The CDR3 totals 14 residues. J was trimmed by 4 bases and V by 4 bases; bases with no gene match: 7. The CDR3 region is CASSPEGAVYGYTF. Here the CDR3 DNA reads TGTGCCAGCAGCCCCGAGGGGGCGGTCTATGGCTACACCTTC. The full variable domain, with the rest looked up from reference TRBV5-6 and TRBJ1-2, is DAGVTQSPTHLIKTRGQQVTLRCSPKSGHDTVSWYQQALGQGPQFIFQYYEEEERQRGNFPDRFSGHQFPNYSSELNVNALLLGDSALYLCASSPEGAVYGYTFGSGTRLTVV.

This clonotype was detected only a few times. The rearrangement joins TRBV29-1 to TRBJ2-7; D not resolved. Germline values: CDR1 SQVTM, CDR2 ANQGSEA. The CDR3 sequence is 12 residues long. V was pared by 1 base and J by 3 bases, with 7 bases between. This CDR3 reads CSVEGDNYEQYF. CDR3 sequence (DNA): TGCAGCGTTGAAGGAGACAACTACGAGCAGTACTTC.

The chain is built from TRBV9 and TRBJ1-2, with 7 bases fitting TRBD1. The CDR3 has 11 amino acids. Germline V gene sequence: CDR1 SGDLS, CDR2 YYNGEE. The V gene end was trimmed by 7 bases and the J gene end by 5 bases; junction bases not matched to a gene: 2. The CDR3 here is CASQGQYGYTF. The CDR3 bases are TGTGCCAGCCAGGGACAGTATGGCTACACCTTC. The full variable domain, with the rest looked up from reference TRBV9 and TRBJ1-2, is DSGVTQTPKHLITATGQRVTLRCSPRSGDLSVYWYQQSLDQGLQFLIQYYNGEERAKGNILERFSAQQFPDLHSELNLSSLELGDSALYFCASQGQYGYTFGSGTRLTVV.

This chain uses TRBV28 with TRBJ1-5, with D possibly being TRBD1 (6 bases). This CDR3 region has 14 residues. The ends were cut back, 2 bases at V and 7 bases at J, with 12 bases in the middle. Germline V CDR1 and CDR2: MDHEN, SYDVKM. CDR3 DNA sequence: TGTGCCAGCAGTTTAAGAGGGGGGCAGCAGCCCCAGCATTTT. Protein sequence: CASSLRGGQQPQHF.

V and J are TRBV5-1 and TRBJ2-5, with D possibly TRBD2 on 6 matching bases. The end of the DNA aligns better with TRBJ2-1, so the J call may be wrong. Germline CDR1 and CDR2: SGHRS and YFSETQ. The length of the CDR3 is 14 residues. CDR3 DNA sequence: TGCGCCAGCAGCTTGTTAGCGGAGTACAATGAGCAGTTCTTC. Its protein product is CASSLLAEYNEQFF.

The chain recombines TRBV20-1 with TRBJ1-1; TRBD1 might be the D (5 bases). The CDR3 is made up of 12 amino acids. Germline CDR1 and CDR2: DFQATT and SNEGSKA (reference sequence). V gave up 8 bases and J gave up 1 base, with 11 bases separating them. CDR3 in amino acids: CSHNQGNTEAFF. The CDR3 nucleotides are TGCAGTCACAACCAGGGGAACACTGAAGCTTTCTTT.

The rearrangement uses TRBV30 and TRBJ1-5; D is perhaps TRBD1 (6 bases). The germline gives CDR1 GTSNPN, CDR2 SVGIG (reference sequence). V lost 0 bases and J lost 2, with 11 bases in between. The CDR3 runs to 15 residues. In DNA, the CDR3 is TGTGCCTGGAGTGTACAGGGAAGGGGCAATCAGCCCCAGCATTTT. Translating it yields CAWSVQGRGNQPQHF. Full variable domain (remainder filled in from reference TRBV30 and TRBJ1-5): SQTIHQWPATLVQPVGSPLSLECTVEGTSNPNLYWYRQAAGRGLQLLFYSVGIGQISSEVPQNLSASRPQDRQFILSSKKLLLSDSGFYLCAWSVQGRGNQPQHFGDGTRLSIL.

The chain employs TRBV7-9 and TRBJ2-7; tentatively, D is TRBD2 (7 bases). CDR1 SEHNR and CDR2 FQNEAQ come from the germline V gene (reference sequence). V dropped 4 bases and J dropped 6 bases, with 16 bases sitting between them. This CDR3 comprises 14 residues. The CDR3 protein is CASSSSGKGGEQYF. CDR3 nucleotides: TGTGCCAGCAGCTCGAGCGGGAAGGGGGGCGAGCAGTACTTC.

This clonotype was detected a few times. The chain employs TRBV7-6 and TRBJ1-3; D unclear. The CDR3 is 15 amino acids. V dropped 2 bases and J dropped 2 bases, with 10 bases sitting between them. The V gene's germline CDR1 is SGHVS and CDR2 FNYEAQ. For the CDR3, the DNA is TGTGCCAGCAGCTTAAACGATAGCCCTGGAAACACCATATATTTT. It yields the protein CASSLNDSPGNTIYF.

The chain has TRBV3-1 and TRBJ1-3, with D hard to call. This CDR3 spans 17 amino acids. Germline CDR1 reads LGHDT; CDR2 reads YNNKEL (reference sequence). Deletions cut 1 base from V and 4 bases from J, with 17 bases between. CDR3 coding DNA: TGTGCCAGCAGCCAAGGCCAGCTTGGGTTGACGGGAAACACCATATATTTT. The encoded protein is CASSQGQLGLTGNTIYF.

Only a few counts were recorded for this clonotype. The chain recombines TRBV6-1 with TRBJ1-6; D may be TRBD1 (6 bases). CDR1 is MNHNS, CDR2 SASEGT, per germline. The CDR3 runs to 13 residues. Trimming shortened V by 8 bases and J by 6 bases, and 11 bases separated the two germline ends. The CDR3 DNA sequence: TGTGCCAGCGGGACACCTAGTAATTCACCCCTCCACTTT. Protein product: CASGTPSNSPLHF.

The chain is built from TRBV29-1 and TRBJ1-1; D possibly corresponds to TRBD1 (5 bases). V lost 4 bases and J 4 bases, leaving 10 bases between the germline ends. The CDR3 is made up of 12 amino acids. The germline gives CDR1 SQVTM, CDR2 ANQGSEA. For the CDR3, the DNA is TGCAGCGTTGGACGGGGGGTCACTGAAGCTTTCTTT. Translating it yields CSVGRGVTEAFF.

This clonotype was counted between two and nine times. The chain combines TRBV7-2 with TRBJ2-7, with 10 bases fitting TRBD1. After removal of 5 bases from V and 6 bases from J, the junction contained 10 bases not matched to a gene. The germline gives CDR1 SGHTA, CDR2 FQGNSA. CDR3 length equals 15 residues. The CDR3 DNA reads as TGTGCCAGCAGCGTCGGGACAGGGGTTGGAGGCGAGCAGTACTTC. Its protein product is CASSVGTGVGGEQYF.

The chain links TRBV7-9 to TRBJ1-4; D is possibly TRBD1 (6 bases). This CDR3 region has 15 residues. Trimming cost V 2 bases and J 3 bases, with 10 bases left between them. CDR1 is SEHNR and CDR2 is FQNEAQ in the germline V gene (reference sequence). CDR3 residues: CASSLRRGANEKLFF. The CDR3 bases are TGTGCCAGCAGCTTAAGAAGGGGGGCTAATGAAAAACTGTTTTTT.

V gene TRBV5-6 combines with J gene TRBJ2-5, with D unclear. The CDR3 is 14 amino acids. CDR1 is SGHDT, CDR2 YYEEEE, per germline. V lost 3 bases, J lost 0 bases, and 9 bases lay in between. CDR3 sequence (DNA): TGTGCCAGCAGCTGGGCTGGAAACCAAGAGACCCAGTACTTC. Its protein product is CASSWAGNQETQYF.

This chain joins TRBV19 and TRBJ1-1, with 8 bases fitting TRBD1. Trimming cost V 6 bases and J 3 bases; bases outside gene matches: 6. The CDR3 is 14 residues long. Germline V CDR1 and CDR2: LNHDA, SQIVND (reference sequence). The CDR3 region is CASSRTGLYTEAFF. In nucleotides, the CDR3 is TGTGCCAGTAGCCGGACAGGGCTTTACACTGAAGCTTTCTTT.

Remarks on this clonotype: This CDR3 is missing its conserved last phenylalanine or tryptophan, likely due to a read error. This chain links TRBV19 with TRBJ1-5; TRBD1 aligns across 10 bases. CDR3 length: 14 amino acids. The trim removed 4 bases at V and 6 bases at J, leaving 3 bases unmatched. CDR1 and CDR2 (germline): LNHDA, SQIVND (reference sequence). The CDR3 reads CASSTTGGSQPQHL. The CDR3 DNA is TGTGCCAGTAGTACGACAGGGGGCTCTCAGCCCCAGCATCTT.

This clonotype was recorded many times. The V call is TRBV2, the J call TRBJ2-2, with 8 bases matching TRBD1. Germline CDR1 reads SNHLY; CDR2 reads FYNNEI. J was trimmed by 6 bases and V by 4 bases; bases with no gene match: 7. There are 15 residues in the CDR3. The CDR3 sequence: CASSVIGQGAGELFF. DNA of the CDR3: TGTGCCAGCAGTGTTATTGGACAGGGAGCCGGGGAGCTGTTTTTT.

This clonotype showed up just a few times. The V call is TRBV20-1, the J call TRBJ1-3, with a tentative D call TRBD1 (5 bases). The germline V and J ends were trimmed by 3 bases and 0 bases, with 18 bases remaining between them. Germline V gene sequence: CDR1 DFQATT, CDR2 SNEGSKA (reference sequence). The CDR3 is made up of 17 amino acids. This chain's CDR3 is CSASGQGRQTSGNTIYF. In DNA form, the CDR3 reads TGCAGTGCTAGTGGCCAGGGACGGCAGACCTCTGGAAACACCATATATTTT.

This clonotype was observed a handful of times. This chain's CDR3 is CASRDTEGTEAFF. Written as DNA, the CDR3 is TGTGCCAGCAGGGACACGGAGGGGACTGAAGCTTTCTTT. This chain joins TRBV6-1 and TRBJ1-1; tentative D call: TRBD1 (5 bases). The CDR3 length is 13 residues. Germline-derived CDR1 and CDR2 are MNHNS and SASEGT. V was clipped by 6 bases and J by 5 bases, with 13 bases between them.

The V gene is TRBV7-2, the J gene TRBJ1-4; D unclear. This CDR3 spans 15 amino acids. The germline V gene encodes CDR1 SGHTA and CDR2 FQGNSA. Between the trimmed V and J ends, which lost 1 base and 9 bases, there was a span of 15 bases. This CDR3 reads CASSLEAGRSQKLFF. The CDR3 bases are TGTGCCAGCAGCTTAGAGGCAGGCCGTAGTCAAAAACTGTTTTTT.

The genes are TRBV30 and TRBJ2-7; 8 bases are shared with TRBD1. The CDR3 has 13 residues. V lost 4 bases and J lost 2; bases outside the gene matches: 4. The V gene's germline CDR1 is GTSNPN and CDR2 SVGIG (reference sequence). The DNA of the CDR3 is TGTGCCTGGACGACAGGGGTCACCTACGAGCAGTACTTC. It codes for CAWTTGVTYEQYF.

This clonotype was seen ten or more times. The CDR3 region has the DNA TGTGCCAGCAGGCGCCCCTCGGGACAGGTTTATGGCTACACCTTC. Amino acids: CASRRPSGQVYGYTF. V gene TRBV28 combines with J gene TRBJ1-2; 8 bases line up with TRBD1. J lost 5 bases, V lost 6 bases, and 11 bases had no gene match. Germline CDR1 and CDR2: MDHEN and SYDVKM. The CDR3 sequence is 15 residues long.

In this sample, this clonotype turned up a few times. Relative to the germline gene, one junction end is altered; a read error may explain this. The CDR3 sequence: CAWERDRGYYEQCF. CDR3 coding DNA: TGTGCCTGGGAAAGGGACAGGGGGTACTACGAGCAGTGCTTC. The chain carries TRBV30 and TRBJ2-7; TRBD1 agrees at 11 bases. This CDR3 spans 14 amino acids. Germline CDR1 GTSNPN, CDR2 SVGIG (reference sequence).

This clonotype appeared a few times. The rearrangement links TRBV25-1 to TRBJ2-5, with 7 bases that match TRBD2. V gave up 1 base and J gave up 3 bases; unmatched junction bases: 8. Germline-derived CDR1 and CDR2 are MGHDK and SYGVNS. This CDR3 is built from 16 residues. The CDR3 spells CASSEFGGGPKETQYF. The CDR3 DNA sequence: TGTGCCAGCAGTGAATTTGGGGGAGGGCCAAAAGAGACCCAGTACTTC. Using reference TRBV25-1 and TRBJ2-5 for the parts outside the CDR3, the full variable domain is EADIYQTPRYLVIGTGKKITLECSQTMGHDKMYWYQQDPGMELHLIHYSYGVNSTEKGDLSSESTVSRIRTEHFPLTLESARPSHTSQYLCASSEFGGGPKETQYFGPGTRLLVL.